This T cell receptor (beta chain) was sequenced in a study of blood T cells in healthy people across ages. Next came a second PCR, run for about 6 to 12 cycles, which used a sample-barcoded 5' primer along with a J-beta primer mix. TCRdb reprocessed the 5' RACE reads via MiXCR and lists one record per CDR3 protein. There are around 1,000,000 distinct CDR3 sequences in the sample; roughly two fifths occur only once, and about an eighth lies in the top ten. This clonotype occurred many times. No antigen is known for it. The CDR3 is made up of 13 amino acids. V was trimmed by 5 bases and J by 1 base, leaving 9 bases between them. Findings and caveats of the study: Measured against age, TCR beta diversity per million T cells decreased in a roughly linear manner.

The sequencing sample was made of blood. The receptor was isolated from a young man in good health. The J gene is TRBJ2-7, the V gene TRBV12-3 or TRBV12-4; D not certain. This CDR3 reads CASSPHQSYEQYF. CDR3 nucleotide sequence: TGTGCCAGCAGTCCCCATCAATCCTACGAGCAGTACTTC.